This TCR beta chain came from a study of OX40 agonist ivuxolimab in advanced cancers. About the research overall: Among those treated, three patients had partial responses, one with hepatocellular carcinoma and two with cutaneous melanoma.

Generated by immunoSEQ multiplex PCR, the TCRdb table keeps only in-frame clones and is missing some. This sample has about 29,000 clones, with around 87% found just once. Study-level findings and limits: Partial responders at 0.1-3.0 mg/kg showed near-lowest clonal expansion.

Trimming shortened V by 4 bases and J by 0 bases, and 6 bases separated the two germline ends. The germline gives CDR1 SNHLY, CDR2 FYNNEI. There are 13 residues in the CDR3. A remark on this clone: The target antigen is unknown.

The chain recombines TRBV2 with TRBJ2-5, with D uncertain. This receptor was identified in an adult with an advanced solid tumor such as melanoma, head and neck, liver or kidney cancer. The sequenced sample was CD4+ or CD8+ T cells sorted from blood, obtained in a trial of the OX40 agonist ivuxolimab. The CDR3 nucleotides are TGTGCCAGCAGTGTAGTGTACCAAGAGACCCAGTACTTC. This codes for CASSVVYQETQYF.